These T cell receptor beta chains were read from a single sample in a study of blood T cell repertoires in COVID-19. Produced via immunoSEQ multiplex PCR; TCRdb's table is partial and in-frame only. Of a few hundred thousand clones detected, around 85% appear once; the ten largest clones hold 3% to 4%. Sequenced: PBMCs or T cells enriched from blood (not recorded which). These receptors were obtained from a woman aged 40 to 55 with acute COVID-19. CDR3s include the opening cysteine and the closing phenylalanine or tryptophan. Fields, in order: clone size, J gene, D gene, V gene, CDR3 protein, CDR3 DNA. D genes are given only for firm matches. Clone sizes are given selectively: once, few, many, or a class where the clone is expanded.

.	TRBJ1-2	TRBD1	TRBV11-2	CASSLGGTGYNYGYTF	TGTGCCAGCAGCTTGGGGGGGACAGGGTATAACTATGGCTACACCTTC
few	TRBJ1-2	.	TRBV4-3	CASSQDYDRLLRNYGYTF	TGCGCCAGCAGCCAAGATTACGACAGGCTCCTAAGAAACTATGGCTACACCTTC
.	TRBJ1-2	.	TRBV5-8	CASSSDYYGYTF	TGTGCCAGCAGCTCCGACTACTATGGCTACACCTTC
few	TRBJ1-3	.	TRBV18	CASSPQGAGNTIYF	TGTGCCAGCTCACCACAAGGGGCTGGAAACACCATATATTTT
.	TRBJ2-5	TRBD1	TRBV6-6	CASSSPTGVGETQYF	TGTGCCAGCAGTTCCCCGACAGGGGTCGGGGAGACCCAGTACTTC
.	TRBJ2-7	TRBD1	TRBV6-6	CASSRRGQGERRSSYEQYF	TGTGCCAGCAGTCGCCGCGGACAGGGGGAGCGTCGGAGCTCCTACGAGCAGTACTTC
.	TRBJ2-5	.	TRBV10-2	CASKERQETQYF	TGCGCCAGCAAGGAGCGGCAAGAGACCCAGTACTTC
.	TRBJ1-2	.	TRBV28	CASSLGRVGYTF	TGTGCCAGCAGTCTAGGCAGGGTTGGCTACACCTTC
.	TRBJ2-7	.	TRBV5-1	CASSTGQPYEQYF	TGCGCCAGCAGCACCGGACAGCCCTACGAGCAGTACTTC
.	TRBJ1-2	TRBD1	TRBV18	CASFSGRDRVGGYTF	TGTGCCAGCTTCTCGGGGCGGGACAGGGTGGGCGGCTACACCTTC
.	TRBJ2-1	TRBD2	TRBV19	CASSIDRSGSTLYNEQFF	TGTGCCAGTAGTATAGATCGGAGCGGGAGTACCCTTTACAATGAGCAGTTCTTC
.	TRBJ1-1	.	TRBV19	CASSRGYGTNLNTEAFF	TGTGCCAGTAGTAGGGGGTACGGGACAAATTTGAACACTGAAGCTTTCTTT
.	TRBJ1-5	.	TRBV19	CASSLQGYNQPQHF	TGTGCCAGTAGTCTTCAGGGATACAATCAGCCCCAGCATTTT
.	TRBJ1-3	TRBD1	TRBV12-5	CASALEGGGSSGNTIYF	TGTGCTAGTGCTTTGGAAGGGGGCGGCAGCTCTGGAAACACCATATATTTT